Below are 21 T cell receptor beta chains sequenced from a single sample in a study of shared clonotypes between healthy human individuals (TCRdb year 2020). Library preparation used the immunoSEQ multiplex PCR assay. In its TCRdb copy, this immuneACCESS table keeps in-frame sequences only and misses some clones. Where compared with another copy, unresolved V genes explain less than half of these, and the others have no known cause. The sample yields about 1,500,000 clones; 96% were counted once. The ten most abundant clones make up roughly 1.1% of the sample. What was sequenced was naive CD4+ T cells sorted from blood. Reading the label with the study, this specimen's cell subset or site is: CD45RA+ positively selected. The receptors were gathered from a man younger than 45 in good health.

The chain links TRBV19 to TRBJ2-5; 9 nucleotides align to TRBD1. Germline CDR1 and CDR2: LNHDA and SQIVND (reference sequence). The V gene end was trimmed by 5 bases and the J gene end by 4 bases; junction bases not matched to a gene: 5. The CDR3 consists of 14 residues. The CDR3 protein is CASSATGGRETQYF. CDR3 nucleotide sequence: TGTGCCAGTAGTGCCACAGGGGGCAGAGAGACCCAGTACTTC.

The V and J genes are TRBV2 and TRBJ2-1; no definite D call. This CDR3 is 12 amino acids long. From germline, CDR1 is SNHLY and CDR2 FYNNEI. The V gene lost 2 bases and the J gene lost 12 bases, with 11 bases spanning the gap. The CDR3 DNA reads TGTGCCAGCAGTGAAAGTGGGATTTCGCAGTTCTTC. This encodes CASSESGISQFF.

The V gene is TRBV19, the J gene TRBJ2-2; D is uncertain. CDR1 is LNHDA, CDR2 SQIVND, per germline (reference sequence). This CDR3 has 16 amino acids. The germline V and J ends were trimmed by 3 bases and 2 bases, with 13 bases remaining between them. The CDR3 coding sequence is TGTGCCAGTAGTATCTCTGGGGTGATCAACACCGGGGAGCTGTTTTTT. Amino acid sequence: CASSISGVINTGELFF. Supplemented by reference TRBV19 and TRBJ2-2, the full variable domain reads DGGITQSPKYLFRKEGQNVTLSCEQNLNHDAMYWYRQDPGQGLRLIYYSQIVNDFQKGDIAEGYSVSREKKESFPLTVTSAQKNPTAFYLCASSISGVINTGELFFGEGSRLTVL.

In DNA, the CDR3 is TGCAGCGTTGAAGAGGGACACAGCTCCTACAATGAGCAGTTCTTC. Its translation is CSVEEGHSSYNEQFF. The chain recombines TRBV29-1 with TRBJ2-1, with D perhaps matching TRBD1 (6 bases). The CDR3 extends over 15 amino acids. Trimming took off 0 bases at V and 0 bases at J, with 9 bases between the two ends. Per germline, CDR1 SQVTM and CDR2 ANQGSEA.

There are a few counts of this clone. The chain has TRBV6-6 and TRBJ2-1; TRBD1 matches 7 bases. The CDR3 has 12 amino acids. Trimming removed 5 bases from V and 6 bases from J; junction bases left unmatched: 1. The germline gives CDR1 MNHNY, CDR2 SVGAGI (reference sequence). The CDR3 bases are TGTGCCAGCAGTGCAGGGGGCAATGAGCAGTTCTTC. Amino acids: CASSAGGNEQFF.

This clone has a single count. V gene TRBV27 combines with J gene TRBJ2-6; D gene uncertain. V was pared by 3 bases and J by 1 base, with 7 bases between. Looked up from germline, CDR1 is MNHEY and CDR2 is SMNVEV (reference sequence). This CDR3 spans 15 amino acids. CDR3 nucleotides: TGTGCCAGCAGTTTCTGGGGTTCTGGGGCCAACGTCCTGACTTTC. Amino acid sequence: CASSFWGSGANVLTF. Looking up the rest from reference TRBV27 and TRBJ2-6 gives the full variable domain: EAQVTQNPRYLITVTGKKLTVTCSQNMNHEYMSWYRQDPGLGLRQIYYSMNVEVTDKGDVPEGYKVSRKEKRNFPLILESPSPNQTSLYFCASSFWGSGANVLTFGAGSRLTVL.

The V gene is TRBV9, the J gene TRBJ2-3; possibly TRBD2 for D (6 bases). Trimming stripped 0 bases from V and 2 bases from J, with 13 bases between. The CDR3 has 16 residues. The germline gives CDR1 SGDLS, CDR2 YYNGEE. CDR3 region: CASSVDGRLITDTQYF. The CDR3, as DNA: TGTGCCAGCAGCGTAGACGGGAGACTAATCACAGATACGCAGTATTTT.

The gene calls are TRBV5-1 and TRBJ2-3; 9 bases align to TRBD1. The CDR3 is made up of 15 amino acids. Germline lookup yields CDR1 SGHRS and CDR2 YFSETQ. Trimming removed 0 bases from V and 5 bases from J; junction bases left unmatched: 4. The CDR3 protein is CASSLGGQGGDTQYF. The CDR3 DNA reads TGCGCCAGCAGCTTGGGGGGACAGGGTGGAGATACGCAGTATTTT.

This chain joins TRBV18 and TRBJ1-5, with D perhaps matching TRBD1 (5 bases). Trimming left V 0 bases short and J 3 bases short, with 12 bases between. The length of the CDR3 is 16 residues. Germline CDR1 and CDR2: KGHSH and LQKENI. The CDR3 coding sequence is TGTGCCAGCTCACCACCGACTCAGGGTCCCAATCAGCCCCAGCATTTT. It translates to CASSPPTQGPNQPQHF. Complete variable domain (other parts from reference TRBV18 and TRBJ1-5): NAGVMQNPRHLVRRRGQEARLRCSPMKGHSHVYWYRQLPEEGLKFMVYLQKENIIDESGMPKERFSAEFPKEGPSILRIQQVVRGDSAAYFCASSPPTQGPNQPQHFGDGTRLSIL.

The J gene is TRBJ2-6, the V gene TRBV28; 7 bases line up with TRBD1. The CDR3 spans 17 residues. CDR1 MDHEN and CDR2 SYDVKM come from the germline V gene. V gave up 5 bases and J gave up 0 bases; unmatched junction bases: 7. Here the CDR3 DNA reads TGTGCCAGCAGTCCACGACAGGGTACCTCTGGGGCCAACGTCCTGACTTTC. Amino acid sequence: CASSPRQGTSGANVLTF. The full variable domain, its missing parts supplied by reference TRBV28 and TRBJ2-6, is DVKVTQSSRYLVKRTGEKVFLECVQDMDHENMFWYRQDPGLGLRLIYFSYDVKMKEKGDIPEGYSVSREKKERFSLILESASTNQTSMYLCASSPRQGTSGANVLTFGAGSRLTVL.

This sequence joins TRBV28 and TRBJ1-5; D is unclear. Trimming pared 7 bases from V and 0 bases from J, leaving 16 bases between. CDR1 and CDR2 from the germline V gene are MDHEN and SYDVKM. The CDR3 covers 16 residues. Here the CDR3 reads CASNPAPPYSNQPQHF. The CDR3 nucleotides read TGTGCCAGCAACCCAGCCCCGCCGTATAGCAATCAGCCCCAGCATTTT.

The chain couples TRBV6-5 to TRBJ2-2, with D uncertain. This CDR3 region has 15 residues. Germline loops: CDR1 MNHEY, CDR2 SVGAGI. Trimming shortened V by 6 bases and J by 3 bases, and 14 bases separated the two germline ends. DNA of the CDR3: TGTGCCAGCAGACTGTCTCGAGTAGACACCGGGGAGCTGTTTTTT. This encodes CASRLSRVDTGELFF.

The chain is built from TRBV28 and TRBJ1-1; D is ambiguous. CDR1 is MDHEN and CDR2 is SYDVKM in the germline V gene. This CDR3 region has 13 residues. The germline V and J ends were trimmed by 3 bases and 4 bases, with 9 bases remaining between them. Here the CDR3 DNA reads TGTGCCAGCAGTTTTCGGGAGGTCACTGAAGCTTTCTTT. Encoded protein: CASSFREVTEAFF.

V and J are TRBV29-1 and TRBJ2-5; D is undetermined. V was pared by 2 bases and J by 5 bases, with 21 bases between. Germline CDR1 is SQVTM and CDR2 is ANQGSEA. The CDR3 totals 16 residues. The CDR3 is CSVEFVMAGTPETQYF. The CDR3 DNA follows: TGCAGCGTTGAATTCGTAATGGCAGGAACGCCCGAGACCCAGTACTTC.

The chain recombines TRBV28 with TRBJ2-7; D is unresolved. Germline CDR1 is MDHEN and CDR2 is SYDVKM. V was pared by 3 bases and J by 3 bases, with 9 bases between. This CDR3 region has 13 residues. The CDR3 DNA is TGTGCCAGCAGTTTTGTCCGGAACTACGAGCAGTACTTC. Its translation is CASSFVRNYEQYF.

Written as DNA, the CDR3 is TGTGCCAGCAGTCCGCGGCGCCGCCTCTACGAGCAGTACTTC. It translates to CASSPRRRLYEQYF. V gene TRBV6-5 combines with J gene TRBJ2-7; no firm D call. The V gene's germline CDR1 is MNHEY and CDR2 SVGAGI. The CDR3 has 14 amino acids. V was trimmed by 5 bases and J by 3 bases, leaving 14 bases between them.

The chain recombines TRBV2 with TRBJ2-7, with TRBD1 as a possible D gene (6 bases). Trimming cost V 5 bases and J 5 bases, with 16 bases left between them. Germline V gene sequence: CDR1 SNHLY, CDR2 FYNNEI. This CDR3 region has 14 residues. The CDR3 nucleotides are TGTGCCAGCAGTTGGGACATCGGGGACCACGAGCAGTACTTC. Amino acid sequence: CASSWDIGDHEQYF.

The chain recombines TRBV14 with TRBJ2-1; no clear D. Germline loops: CDR1 SGHDN, CDR2 FVKESK. The CDR3 totals 16 residues. V lost 1 base and J 1 base, leaving 11 bases between the germline ends. CDR3 residues: CASSQAKAISYNEQFF. The CDR3 DNA is TGTGCCAGCAGCCAAGCCAAGGCGATATCCTACAATGAGCAGTTCTTC. The entire variable domain, with the rest obtained from reference TRBV14 and TRBJ2-1, is as follows: EAGVTQFPSHSVIEKGQTVTLRCDPISGHDNLYWYRRVMGKEIKFLLHFVKESKQDESGMPNNRFLAERTGGTYSTLKVQPAELEDSGVYFCASSQAKAISYNEQFFGPGTRLTVL.

This rearrangement joins TRBV5-6 to TRBJ2-1; unclear D gene. CDR1 and CDR2 from the germline V gene are SGHDT and YYEEEE. V shed 5 bases and J shed 7 bases, with 16 bases lying between them. This CDR3 region has 14 residues. The CDR3 nucleotides read TGTGCCAGCAGTCAATTAGTTTCTGCAAATGAGCAGTTCTTC. It is translated as CASSQLVSANEQFF.

This chain's CDR3 is CSVGAMLSHTEAFF. CDR3 nucleotides: TGCAGCGTTGGGGCCATGTTATCTCACACTGAAGCTTTCTTT. The genes are TRBV29-1 and TRBJ1-1; D gene ambiguous. The V gene lost 4 bases and the J gene lost 3 bases, with 15 bases spanning the gap. The CDR3 sequence is 14 residues long. Germline values: CDR1 SQVTM, CDR2 ANQGSEA.

In its sample, this clone was seen once. The V gene is TRBV18, the J gene TRBJ2-5; the D gene could be TRBD1 or TRBD2 (5 bases each). This CDR3 is built from 15 residues. Trimming stripped 1 base from V and 4 bases from J, with 13 bases between. Looked up from germline, CDR1 is KGHSH and CDR2 is LQKENI. CDR3 loop: CASSPQVRGGETQYF. In nucleotides, the CDR3 is TGTGCCAGCTCACCACAAGTGAGGGGTGGAGAGACCCAGTACTTC.